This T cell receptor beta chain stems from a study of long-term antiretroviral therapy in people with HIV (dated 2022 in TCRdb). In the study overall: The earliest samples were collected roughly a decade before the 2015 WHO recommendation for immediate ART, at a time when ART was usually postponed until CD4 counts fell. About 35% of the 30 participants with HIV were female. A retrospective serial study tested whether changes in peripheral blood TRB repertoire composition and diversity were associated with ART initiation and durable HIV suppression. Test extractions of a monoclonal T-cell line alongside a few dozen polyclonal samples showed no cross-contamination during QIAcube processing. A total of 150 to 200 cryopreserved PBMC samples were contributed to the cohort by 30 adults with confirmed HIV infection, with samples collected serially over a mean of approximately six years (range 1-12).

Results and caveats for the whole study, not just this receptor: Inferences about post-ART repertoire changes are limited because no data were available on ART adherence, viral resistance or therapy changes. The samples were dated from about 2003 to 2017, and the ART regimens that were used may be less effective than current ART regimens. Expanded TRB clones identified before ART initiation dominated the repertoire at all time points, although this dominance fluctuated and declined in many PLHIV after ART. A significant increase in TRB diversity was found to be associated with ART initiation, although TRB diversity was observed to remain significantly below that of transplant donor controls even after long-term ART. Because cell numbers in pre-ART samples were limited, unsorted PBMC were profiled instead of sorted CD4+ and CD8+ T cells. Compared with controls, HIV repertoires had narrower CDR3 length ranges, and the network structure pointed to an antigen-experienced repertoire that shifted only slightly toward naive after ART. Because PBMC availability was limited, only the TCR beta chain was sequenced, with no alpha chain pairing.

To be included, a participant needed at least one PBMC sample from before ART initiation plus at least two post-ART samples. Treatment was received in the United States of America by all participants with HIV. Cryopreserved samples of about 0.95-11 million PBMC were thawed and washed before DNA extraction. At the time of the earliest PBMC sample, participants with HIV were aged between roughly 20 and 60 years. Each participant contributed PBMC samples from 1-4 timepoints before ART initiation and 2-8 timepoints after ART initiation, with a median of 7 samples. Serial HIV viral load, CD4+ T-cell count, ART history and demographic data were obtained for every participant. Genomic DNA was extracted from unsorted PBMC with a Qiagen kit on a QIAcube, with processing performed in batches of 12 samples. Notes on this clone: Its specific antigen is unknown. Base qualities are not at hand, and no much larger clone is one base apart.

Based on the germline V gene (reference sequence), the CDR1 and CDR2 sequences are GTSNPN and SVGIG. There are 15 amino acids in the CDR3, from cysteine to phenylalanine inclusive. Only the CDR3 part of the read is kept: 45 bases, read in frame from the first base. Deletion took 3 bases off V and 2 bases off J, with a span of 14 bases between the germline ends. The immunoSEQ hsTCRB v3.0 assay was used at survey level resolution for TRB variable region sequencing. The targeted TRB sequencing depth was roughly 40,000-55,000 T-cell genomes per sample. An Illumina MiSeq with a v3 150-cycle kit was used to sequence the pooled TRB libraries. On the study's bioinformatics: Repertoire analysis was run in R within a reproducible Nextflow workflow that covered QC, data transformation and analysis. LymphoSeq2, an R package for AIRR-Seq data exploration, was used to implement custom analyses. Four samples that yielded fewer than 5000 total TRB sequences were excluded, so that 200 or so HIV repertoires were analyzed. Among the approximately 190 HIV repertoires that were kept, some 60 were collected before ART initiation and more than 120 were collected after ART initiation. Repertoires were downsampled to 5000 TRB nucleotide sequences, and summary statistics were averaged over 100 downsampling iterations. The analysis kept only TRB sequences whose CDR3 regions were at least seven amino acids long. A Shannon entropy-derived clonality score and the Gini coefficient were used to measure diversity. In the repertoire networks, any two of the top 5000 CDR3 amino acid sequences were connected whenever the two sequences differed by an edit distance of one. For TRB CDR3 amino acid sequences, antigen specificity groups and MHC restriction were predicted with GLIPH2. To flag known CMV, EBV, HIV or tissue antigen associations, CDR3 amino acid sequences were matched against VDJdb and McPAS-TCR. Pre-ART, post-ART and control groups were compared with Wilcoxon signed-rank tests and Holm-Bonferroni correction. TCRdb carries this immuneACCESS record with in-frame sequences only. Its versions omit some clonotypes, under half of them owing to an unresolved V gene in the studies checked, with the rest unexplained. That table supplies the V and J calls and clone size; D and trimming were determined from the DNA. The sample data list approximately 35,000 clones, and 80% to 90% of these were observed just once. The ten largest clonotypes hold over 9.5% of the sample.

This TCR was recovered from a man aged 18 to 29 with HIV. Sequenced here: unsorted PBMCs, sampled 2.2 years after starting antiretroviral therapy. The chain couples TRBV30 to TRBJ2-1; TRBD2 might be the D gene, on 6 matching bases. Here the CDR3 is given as CAWSGGQNTYNEQFF. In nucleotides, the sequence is TGTGCCTGGAGCGGAGGGCAGAACACCTACAATGAGCAGTTCTTC. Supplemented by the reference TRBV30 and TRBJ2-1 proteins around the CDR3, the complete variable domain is SQTIHQWPATLVQPVGSPLSLECTVEGTSNPNLYWYRQAAGRGLQLLFYSVGIGQISSEVPQNLSASRPQDRQFILSSKKLLLSDSGFYLCAWSGGQNTYNEQFFGPGTRLTVL.